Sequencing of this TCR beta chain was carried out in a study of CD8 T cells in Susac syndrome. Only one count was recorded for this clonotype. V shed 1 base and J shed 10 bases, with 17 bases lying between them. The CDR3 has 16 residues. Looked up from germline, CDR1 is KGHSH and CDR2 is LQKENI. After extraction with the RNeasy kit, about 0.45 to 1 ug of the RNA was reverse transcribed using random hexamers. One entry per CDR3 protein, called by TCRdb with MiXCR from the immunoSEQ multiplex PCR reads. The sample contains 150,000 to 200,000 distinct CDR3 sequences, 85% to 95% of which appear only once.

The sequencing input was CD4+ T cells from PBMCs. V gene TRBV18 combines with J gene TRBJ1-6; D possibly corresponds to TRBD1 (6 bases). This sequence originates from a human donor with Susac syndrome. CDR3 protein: CASSPRVADSSSPLHF. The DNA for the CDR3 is TGTGCCAGCTCACCACGGGTGGCGGACAGTAGCTCACCCCTCCACTTT.